This T cell receptor (beta chain) originates from a study of CD4+ T cells in melanoma. Broader study findings: CD8+ T cell, macrophage and B cell function reportedly correlated with neoantigen-specific CD4+ T cells. Diverse differentiation states were reported for melanoma neoantigen-specific CD4+ T cells.

Data came from immunoSEQ multiplex PCR; TCRdb stores just in-frame clones and leaves some out. The table has 11,000 or so clones, roughly two thirds seen once. The CDR3 runs to 16 residues. V was cut by 1 base and J by 2 bases, with 18 bases left in between. Germline V gene lookup returns CDR1 GTSNPN and CDR2 SVGIG (reference sequence). Details on this clone: As yet, its antigen is unknown.

The source is a human donor with melanoma. Source material: cells from a culture (not recorded whether cultured in vitro). This chain uses TRBV30 with TRBJ2-7; TRBD1 is a possible D gene (5 bases). The CDR3 spells CAWSALKWGGTYEQYF. CDR3 nucleotide sequence: TGTGCCTGGAGTGCTCTAAAGTGGGGCGGTACCTACGAGCAGTACTTC.